The TCR beta chain under discussion was sequenced for a study of T cell responses to AZD1222 COVID-19 vaccine. This table comes from immunoSEQ multiplex PCR, and its TCRdb copy is limited to in-frame clones, with some not included. The sample holds over 100,000 clones, roughly 86% seen once. Study observations and caveats: Repertoire sampling happened only post peak T cell response. Increases in Spike-specific TCR breadth and depth were seen after two AZD1222 doses. Seropositive status at baseline applied to only five or six AZD1222 recipients.

To note about this clone: The antigen remains unidentified.

With 0 bases removed from V and 5 bases from J, the gap between germline ends came to 12 bases. The CDR3 has 14 amino acids. Germline loops: CDR1 SQVTM, CDR2 ANQGSEA. The TCR was taken from an adult in good health. The rearrangement links TRBV29-1 to TRBJ2-3; a possible D gene is TRBD2 (6 bases). Here the sequenced sample was peripheral blood, taken on day 0 of MenACWY control vaccination. The CDR3 is CSVEDASGGDTQYF. As DNA, the CDR3 is TGCAGCGTTGAAGATGCCTCCGGGGGAGATACGCAGTATTTT.